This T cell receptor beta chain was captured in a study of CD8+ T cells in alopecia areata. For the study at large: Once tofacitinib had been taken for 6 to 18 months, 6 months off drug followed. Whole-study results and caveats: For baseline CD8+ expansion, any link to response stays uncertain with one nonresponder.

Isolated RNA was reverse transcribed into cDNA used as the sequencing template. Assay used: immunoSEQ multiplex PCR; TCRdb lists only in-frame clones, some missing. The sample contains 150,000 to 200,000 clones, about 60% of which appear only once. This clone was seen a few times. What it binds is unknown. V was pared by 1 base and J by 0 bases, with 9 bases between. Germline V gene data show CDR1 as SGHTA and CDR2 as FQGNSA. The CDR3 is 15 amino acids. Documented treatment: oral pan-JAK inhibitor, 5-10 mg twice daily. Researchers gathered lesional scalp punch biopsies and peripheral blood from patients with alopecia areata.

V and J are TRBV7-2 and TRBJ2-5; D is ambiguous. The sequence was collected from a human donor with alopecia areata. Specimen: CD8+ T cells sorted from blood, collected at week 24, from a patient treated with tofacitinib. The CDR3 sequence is CASSLVGSNQETQYF. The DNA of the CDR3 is TGTGCCAGCAGCTTAGTGGGTAGCAACCAAGAGACCCAGTACTTC. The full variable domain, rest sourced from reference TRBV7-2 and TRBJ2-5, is GAGVSQSPSNKVTEKGKDVELRCDPISGHTALYWYRQSLGQGLEFLIYFQGNSAPDKSGLPSDRFSAERTGGSVSTLTIQRTQQEDSAVYLCASSLVGSNQETQYFGPGTRLLVL.